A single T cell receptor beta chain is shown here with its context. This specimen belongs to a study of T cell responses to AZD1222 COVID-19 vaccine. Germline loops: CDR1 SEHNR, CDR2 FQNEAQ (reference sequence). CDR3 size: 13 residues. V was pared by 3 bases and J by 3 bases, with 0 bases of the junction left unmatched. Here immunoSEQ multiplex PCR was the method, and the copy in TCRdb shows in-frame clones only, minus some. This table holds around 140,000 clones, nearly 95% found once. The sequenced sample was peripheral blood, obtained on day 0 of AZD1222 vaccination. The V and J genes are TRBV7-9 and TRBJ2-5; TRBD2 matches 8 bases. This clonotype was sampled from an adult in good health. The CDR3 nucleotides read TGTGCCAGCAGCTTTAGCGGGGAAGAGACCCAGTACTTC. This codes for CASSFSGEETQYF.